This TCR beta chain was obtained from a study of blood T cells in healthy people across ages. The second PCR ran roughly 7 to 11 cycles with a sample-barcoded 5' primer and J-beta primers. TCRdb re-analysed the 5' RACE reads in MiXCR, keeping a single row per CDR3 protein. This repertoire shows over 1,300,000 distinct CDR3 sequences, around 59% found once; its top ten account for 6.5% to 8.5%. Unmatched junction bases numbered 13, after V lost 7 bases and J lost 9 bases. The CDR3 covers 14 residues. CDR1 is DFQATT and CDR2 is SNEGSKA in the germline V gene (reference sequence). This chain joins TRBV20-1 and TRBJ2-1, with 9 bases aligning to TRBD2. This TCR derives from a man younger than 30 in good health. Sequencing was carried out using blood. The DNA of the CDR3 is TGCAGTGTCCTCCCGGGACTAGCTGTAACTGAGCAGTTCTTC. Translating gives CSVLPGLAVTEQFF.